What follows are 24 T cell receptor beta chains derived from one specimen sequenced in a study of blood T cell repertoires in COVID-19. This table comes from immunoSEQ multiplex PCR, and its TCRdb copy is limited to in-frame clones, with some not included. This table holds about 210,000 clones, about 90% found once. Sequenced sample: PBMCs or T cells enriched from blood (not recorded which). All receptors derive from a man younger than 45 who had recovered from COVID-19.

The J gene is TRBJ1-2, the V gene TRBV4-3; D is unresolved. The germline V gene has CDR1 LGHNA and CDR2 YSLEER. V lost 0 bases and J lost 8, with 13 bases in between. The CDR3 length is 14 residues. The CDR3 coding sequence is TGCGCCAGCAGCCAAGATTCACTATCCTACGGCTACACCTTC. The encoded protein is CASSQDSLSYGYTF.

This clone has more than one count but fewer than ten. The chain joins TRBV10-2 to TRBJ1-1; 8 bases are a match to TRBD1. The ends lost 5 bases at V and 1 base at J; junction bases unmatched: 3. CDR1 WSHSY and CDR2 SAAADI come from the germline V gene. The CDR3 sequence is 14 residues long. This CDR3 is CASSLGQANTEAFF. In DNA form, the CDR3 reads TGCGCCAGCAGTTTGGGACAGGCGAACACTGAAGCTTTCTTT.

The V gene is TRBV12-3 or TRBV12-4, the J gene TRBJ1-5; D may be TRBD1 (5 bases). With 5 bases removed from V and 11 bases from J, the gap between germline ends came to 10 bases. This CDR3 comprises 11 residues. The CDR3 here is CASSPGLAQHF. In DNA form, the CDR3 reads TGTGCCAGCAGTCCAGGGCTGGCCCAGCATTTT.

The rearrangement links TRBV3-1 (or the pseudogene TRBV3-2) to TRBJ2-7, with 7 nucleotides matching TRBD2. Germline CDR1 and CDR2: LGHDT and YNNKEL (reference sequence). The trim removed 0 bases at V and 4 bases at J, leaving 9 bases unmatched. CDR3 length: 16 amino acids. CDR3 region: CASSQEGGSPRYEQYF. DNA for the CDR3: TGTGCCAGCAGCCAAGAAGGCGGGAGTCCTAGATACGAGCAGTACTTC.

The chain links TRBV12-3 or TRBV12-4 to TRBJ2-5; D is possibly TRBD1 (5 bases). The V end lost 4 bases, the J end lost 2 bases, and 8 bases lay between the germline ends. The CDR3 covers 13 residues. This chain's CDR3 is CASSSDSQETQYF. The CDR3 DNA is TGTGCCAGCAGTTCTGACAGTCAAGAGACCCAGTACTTC.

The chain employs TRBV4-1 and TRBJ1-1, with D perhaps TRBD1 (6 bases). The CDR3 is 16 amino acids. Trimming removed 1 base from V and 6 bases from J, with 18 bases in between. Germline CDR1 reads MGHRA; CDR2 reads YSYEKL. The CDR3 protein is CASSQGAQGYNSEAFF. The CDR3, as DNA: TGCGCCAGCAGCCAAGGCGCCCAGGGGTACAATTCTGAAGCTTTCTTT.

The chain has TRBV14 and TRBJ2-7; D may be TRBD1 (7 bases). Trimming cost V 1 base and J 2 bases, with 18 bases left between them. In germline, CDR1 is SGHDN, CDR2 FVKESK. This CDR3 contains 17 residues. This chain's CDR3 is CASSQVRGGTDPYEQYF. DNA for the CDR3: TGTGCCAGCAGCCAAGTGAGGGGCGGGACAGATCCCTACGAGCAGTACTTC.

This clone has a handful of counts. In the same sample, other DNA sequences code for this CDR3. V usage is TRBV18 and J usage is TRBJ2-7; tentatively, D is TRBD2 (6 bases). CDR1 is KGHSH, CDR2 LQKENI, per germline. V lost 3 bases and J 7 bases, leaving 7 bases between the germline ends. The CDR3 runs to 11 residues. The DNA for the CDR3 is TGTGCCAGCTCACCCGGGGGTGAGCAGTACTTC. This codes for CASSPGGEQYF.

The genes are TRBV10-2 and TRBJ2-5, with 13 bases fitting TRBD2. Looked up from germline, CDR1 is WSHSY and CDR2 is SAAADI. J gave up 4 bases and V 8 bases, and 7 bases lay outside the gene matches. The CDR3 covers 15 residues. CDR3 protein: CASGTSGGAAETQYF. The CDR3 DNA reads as TGCGCCAGCGGCACTAGCGGGGGGGCGGCAGAGACCCAGTACTTC.

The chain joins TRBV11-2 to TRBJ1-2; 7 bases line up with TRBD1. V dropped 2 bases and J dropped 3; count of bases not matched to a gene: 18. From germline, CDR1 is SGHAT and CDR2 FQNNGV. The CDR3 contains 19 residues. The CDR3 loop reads CASSLTRPPQRQGDYGYTF. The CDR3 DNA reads TGTGCCAGCAGCTTAACCCGACCCCCGCAACGACAGGGTGACTATGGCTACACCTTC.

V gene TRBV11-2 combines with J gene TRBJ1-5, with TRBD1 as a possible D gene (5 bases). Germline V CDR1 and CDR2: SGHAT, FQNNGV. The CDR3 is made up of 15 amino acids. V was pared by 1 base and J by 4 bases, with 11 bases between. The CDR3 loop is CASSLGRPGNQPQHF. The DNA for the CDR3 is TGTGCCAGCAGCTTAGGTCGGCCAGGGAATCAGCCCCAGCATTTT.

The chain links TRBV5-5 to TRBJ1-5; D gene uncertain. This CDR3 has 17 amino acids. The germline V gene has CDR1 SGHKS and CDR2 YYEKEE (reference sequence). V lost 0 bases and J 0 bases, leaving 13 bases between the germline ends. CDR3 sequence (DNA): TGTGCCAGCAGCTTGGGGGGAGGGAGAGATAGCAATCAGCCCCAGCATTTT. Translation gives CASSLGGGRDSNQPQHF.

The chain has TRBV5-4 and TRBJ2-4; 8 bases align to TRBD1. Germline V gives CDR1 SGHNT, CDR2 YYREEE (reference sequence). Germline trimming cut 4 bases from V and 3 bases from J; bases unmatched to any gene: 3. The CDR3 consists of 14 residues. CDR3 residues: CASSQGQVKNIQYF. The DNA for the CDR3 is TGTGCCAGCAGCCAGGGACAGGTCAAAAACATTCAGTACTTC.

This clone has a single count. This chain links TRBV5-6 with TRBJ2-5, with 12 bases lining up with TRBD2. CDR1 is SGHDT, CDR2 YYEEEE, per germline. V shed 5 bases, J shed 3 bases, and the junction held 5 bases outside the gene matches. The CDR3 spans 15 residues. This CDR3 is CASRSSGGAKETQYF. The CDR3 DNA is TGTGCCAGCAGGTCTAGCGGGGGGGCCAAAGAGACCCAGTACTTC.

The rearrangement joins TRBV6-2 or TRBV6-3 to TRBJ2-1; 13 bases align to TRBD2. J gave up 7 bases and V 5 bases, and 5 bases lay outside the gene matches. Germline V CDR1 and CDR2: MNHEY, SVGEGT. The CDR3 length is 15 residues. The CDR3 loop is CASSRTSGSGNEQFF. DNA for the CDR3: TGTGCCAGCAGTCGGACTAGCGGGAGTGGAAATGAGCAGTTCTTC.

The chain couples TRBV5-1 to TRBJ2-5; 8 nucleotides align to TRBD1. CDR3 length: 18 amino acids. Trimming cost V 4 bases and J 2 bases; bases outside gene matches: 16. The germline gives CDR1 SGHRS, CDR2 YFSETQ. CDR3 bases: TGCGCCAGCAGCCAGTCATTGACATCAGGGGGCCTTCAAGAGACCCAGTACTTC. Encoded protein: CASSQSLTSGGLQETQYF.

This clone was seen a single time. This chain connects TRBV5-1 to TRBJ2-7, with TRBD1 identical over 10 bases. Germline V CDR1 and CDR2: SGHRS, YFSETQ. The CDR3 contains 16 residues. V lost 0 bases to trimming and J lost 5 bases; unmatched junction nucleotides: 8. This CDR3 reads CASSLEGDRGRHEQYF. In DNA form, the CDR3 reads TGCGCCAGCAGCTTGGAAGGGGACAGGGGCCGGCACGAGCAGTACTTC.

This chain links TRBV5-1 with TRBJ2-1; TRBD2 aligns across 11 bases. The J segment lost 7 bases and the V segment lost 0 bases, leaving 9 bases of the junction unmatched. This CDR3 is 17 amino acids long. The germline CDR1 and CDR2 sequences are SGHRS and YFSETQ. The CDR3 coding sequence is TGCGCCAGCAGCTTGGCGACAAAGACTAGCGGGACAAATGAGCAGTTCTTC. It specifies CASSLATKTSGTNEQFF.

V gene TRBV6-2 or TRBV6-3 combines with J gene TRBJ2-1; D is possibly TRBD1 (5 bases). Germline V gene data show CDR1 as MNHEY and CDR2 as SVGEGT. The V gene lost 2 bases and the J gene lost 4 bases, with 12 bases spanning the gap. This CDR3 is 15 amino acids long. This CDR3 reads CASSYGALDYNEQFF. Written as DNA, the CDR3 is TGTGCCAGCAGTTACGGGGCCCTCGATTACAATGAGCAGTTCTTC.

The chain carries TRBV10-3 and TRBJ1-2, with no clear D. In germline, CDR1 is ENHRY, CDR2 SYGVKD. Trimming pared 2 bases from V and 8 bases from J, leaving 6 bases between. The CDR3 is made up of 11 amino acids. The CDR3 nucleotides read TGTGCCATCAGTGAGAACGGGGGCTACACCTTC. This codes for CAISENGGYTF.

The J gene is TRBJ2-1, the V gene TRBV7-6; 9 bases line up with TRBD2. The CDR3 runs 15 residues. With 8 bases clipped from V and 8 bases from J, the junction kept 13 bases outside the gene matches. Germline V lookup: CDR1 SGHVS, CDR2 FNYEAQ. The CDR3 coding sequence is TGTGCCAGCTCCCTTGCGGGGGGGCCGAGCTATGAGCAGTTCTTC. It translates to CASSLAGGPSYEQFF. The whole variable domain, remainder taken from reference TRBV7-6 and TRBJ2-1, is GAGVSQSPRYKVTKRGQDVALRCDPISGHVSLYWYRQALGQGPEFLTYFNYEAQQDKSGLPNDRFSAERPEGSISTLTIQRTEQRDSAMYRCASSLAGGPSYEQFFGPGTRLTVL.

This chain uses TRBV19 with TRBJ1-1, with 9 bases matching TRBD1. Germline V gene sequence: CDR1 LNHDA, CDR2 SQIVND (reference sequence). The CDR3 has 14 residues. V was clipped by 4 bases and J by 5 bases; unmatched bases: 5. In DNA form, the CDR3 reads TGTGCCAGTAGTAAGGGACAGGGAGGGACTGAAGCTTTCTTT. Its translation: CASSKGQGGTEAFF.

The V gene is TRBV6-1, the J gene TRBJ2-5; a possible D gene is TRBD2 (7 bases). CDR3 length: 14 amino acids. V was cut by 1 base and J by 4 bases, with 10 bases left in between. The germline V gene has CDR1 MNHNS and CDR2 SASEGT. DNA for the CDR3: TGTGCCAGCAGTGAAGACGGGGGGCGAGAGACCCAGTACTTC. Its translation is CASSEDGGRETQYF.

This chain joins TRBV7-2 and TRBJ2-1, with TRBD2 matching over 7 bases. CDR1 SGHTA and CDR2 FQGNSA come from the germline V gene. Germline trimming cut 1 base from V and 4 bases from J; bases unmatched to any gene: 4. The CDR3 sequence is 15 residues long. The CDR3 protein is CASSLVGGFYNEQFF. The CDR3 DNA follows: TGTGCCAGCAGCTTAGTCGGGGGGTTTTACAATGAGCAGTTCTTC. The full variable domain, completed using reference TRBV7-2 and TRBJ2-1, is GAGVSQSPSNKVTEKGKDVELRCDPISGHTALYWYRQSLGQGLEFLIYFQGNSAPDKSGLPSDRFSAERTGGSVSTLTIQRTQQEDSAVYLCASSLVGGFYNEQFFGPGTRLTVL.